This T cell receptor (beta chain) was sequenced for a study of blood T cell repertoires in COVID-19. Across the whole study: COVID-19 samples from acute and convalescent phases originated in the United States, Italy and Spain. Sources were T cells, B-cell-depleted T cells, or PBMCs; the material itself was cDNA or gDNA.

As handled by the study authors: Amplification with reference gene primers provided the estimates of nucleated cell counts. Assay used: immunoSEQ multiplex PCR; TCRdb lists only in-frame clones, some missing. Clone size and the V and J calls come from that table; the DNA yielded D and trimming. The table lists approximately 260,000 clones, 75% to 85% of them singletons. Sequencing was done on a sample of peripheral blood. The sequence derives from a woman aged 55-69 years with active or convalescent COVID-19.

CDR3 sequence: CASSQFGGEYNEQFF. The CDR3 DNA reads TGCGCCAGCAGCCAATTCGGGGGGGAGTACAATGAGCAGTTCTTC. The V gene is TRBV4-1, the J gene TRBJ2-1, with 8 bases identical to TRBD2. The CDR3 loop spans 15 amino acids. CDR1 MGHRA and CDR2 YSYEKL come from the germline V gene. V lost 2 bases, J lost 4 bases, and 4 bases stayed unmatched.